This TCR beta chain originates from a study of blood T cell repertoires in COVID-19. Per the original methods: Researchers report that nucleated cell counts were estimated from reference gene primer amplification. Libraries were prepared by immunoSEQ multiplex PCR; TCRdb keeps only in-frame clonotypes and omits some of them. The V and J calls and clone size are taken from that table; D and trimming were inferred from the DNA. This table has some 70,000 clones, roughly 80% appearing once. Trimming removed 4 bases at V and 2 bases at J, with 16 bases between. Germline assignment: CDR1 SGHRS and CDR2 YFSETQ. The CDR3 totals 15 residues.

The clonotype was recovered from a woman in her sixties with acute or convalescent COVID-19. Sequencing was performed on peripheral blood. This chain joins TRBV5-1 and TRBJ2-7, with D possibly being TRBD1 (5 bases). CDR3 nucleotides: TGCGCCAGCAGCGCTGCTCCAGGGATAACCTACGAGCAGTACTTC. It codes for CASSAAPGITYEQYF.